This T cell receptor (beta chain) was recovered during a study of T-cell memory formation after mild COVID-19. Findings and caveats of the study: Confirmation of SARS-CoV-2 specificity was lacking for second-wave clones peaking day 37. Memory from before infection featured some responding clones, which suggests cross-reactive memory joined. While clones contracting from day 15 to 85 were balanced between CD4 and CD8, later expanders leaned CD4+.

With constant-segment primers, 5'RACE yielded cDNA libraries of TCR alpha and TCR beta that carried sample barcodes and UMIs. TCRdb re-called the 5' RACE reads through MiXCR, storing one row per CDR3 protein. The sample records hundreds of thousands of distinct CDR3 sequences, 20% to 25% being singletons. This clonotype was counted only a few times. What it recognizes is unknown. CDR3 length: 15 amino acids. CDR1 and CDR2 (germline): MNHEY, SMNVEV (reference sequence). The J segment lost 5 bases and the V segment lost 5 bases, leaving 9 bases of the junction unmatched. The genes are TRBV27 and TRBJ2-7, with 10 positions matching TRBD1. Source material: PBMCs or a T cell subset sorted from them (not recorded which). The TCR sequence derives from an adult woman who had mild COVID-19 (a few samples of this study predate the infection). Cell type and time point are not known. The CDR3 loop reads CASSPRPGQGNEQYF. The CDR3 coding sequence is TGTGCCAGCAGTCCACGTCCGGGACAGGGGAACGAGCAGTACTTC.